Below are 4 T cell receptor beta chains sequenced from a single sample in a study of blood T cell repertoires in COVID-19. Clones were sequenced by immunoSEQ multiplex PCR, and TCRdb holds only the in-frame ones, with some missing. This table has about 330,000 clones, more than 70% appearing once. The material sequenced was peripheral blood. The receptors were gathered from a woman between 45 and 60 years old with acute or convalescent COVID-19.

The rearrangement joins TRBV24-1 to TRBJ2-1, with D maybe TRBD1 (6 bases). The CDR3 is made up of 15 amino acids. V lost 5 bases and J lost 0, with 10 bases in between. Germline CDR1 is KGHDR and CDR2 is SFDVKD. The CDR3 region is CATSGGTYSYNEQFF. The DNA for the CDR3 is TGTGCCACCAGTGGAGGGACATACTCCTACAATGAGCAGTTCTTC.

This chain uses TRBV29-1 with TRBJ2-2, with TRBD1 as a possible D gene (5 bases). The CDR3 is made up of 17 amino acids. V shed 6 bases and J shed 1 base, with 21 bases lying between them. In germline, CDR1 is SQVTM, CDR2 ANQGSEA. The CDR3, as DNA: TGCAGCGTAACTGGAGTGGGCAGGGTGGGGAACACCGGGGAGCTGTTTTTT. Translating gives CSVTGVGRVGNTGELFF.

The gene calls are TRBV28 and TRBJ1-4, with D perhaps TRBD1 (5 bases). The length of the CDR3 is 13 residues. Trimming took off 7 bases at V and 7 bases at J, with 13 bases between the two ends. The germline V gene has CDR1 MDHEN and CDR2 SYDVKM. CDR3 loop: CASIFPGGEKLFF. In DNA form, the CDR3 reads TGTGCCAGCATCTTCCCCGGGGGTGAAAAACTGTTTTTT.

The V call is TRBV5-8, the J call TRBJ2-5; 7 bases match TRBD1. The CDR3 spans 13 residues. The V and J ends lost 2 bases and 4 bases, in that order; junction bases with no gene match: 2. The germline V gene has CDR1 SGHTS and CDR2 YDEGEE. The CDR3 protein is CASSLRQGETQYF. The CDR3, as DNA: TGTGCCAGCAGCTTAAGACAGGGAGAGACCCAGTACTTC.